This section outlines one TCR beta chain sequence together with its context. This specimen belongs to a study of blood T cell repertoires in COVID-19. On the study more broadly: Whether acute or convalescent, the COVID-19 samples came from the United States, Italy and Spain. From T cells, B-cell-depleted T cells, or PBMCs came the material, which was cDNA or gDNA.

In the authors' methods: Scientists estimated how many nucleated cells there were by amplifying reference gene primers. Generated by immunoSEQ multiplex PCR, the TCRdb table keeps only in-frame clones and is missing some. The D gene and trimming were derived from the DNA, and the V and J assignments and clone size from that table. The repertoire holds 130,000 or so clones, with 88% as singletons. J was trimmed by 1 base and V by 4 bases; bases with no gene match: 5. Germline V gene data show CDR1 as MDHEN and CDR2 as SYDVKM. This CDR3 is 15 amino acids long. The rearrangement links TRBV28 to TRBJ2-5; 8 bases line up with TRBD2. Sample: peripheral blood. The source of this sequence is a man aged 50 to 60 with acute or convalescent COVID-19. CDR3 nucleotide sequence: TGTGCCAGCAGTTCCCCTAGCGGGCCCCAAGAGACCCAGTACTTC. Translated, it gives CASSSPSGPQETQYF.